The 5 T cell receptor beta chains presented below share a single source sample, sequenced in a study of CD8+ T cells in alopecia areata (dated by TCRdb to 2016 to 2018). Library creation used the immunoSEQ multiplex PCR assay. RNA was extracted from all samples and reverse transcribed into cDNA, which served as template for TCR sequencing. The immuneACCESS repertoire file appears here via TCRdb, limited to in-frame rearrangements. These files lack a portion of the clones; in checked studies, under half of the deficit traces to unresolved V genes, and the cause of the others is not known. Recorded for this sample are over 120,000 clones; 40% to 65% of them occurred a single time. Roughly 0.99% of the sample is held by the ten biggest clonotypes. The time point label for this specimen denotes: baseline before oral tofacitinib. Specimen: CD4+ T cells sorted from blood, collected at week 0. These TCRs come from a human donor with alopecia areata.

The V gene is TRBV9, the J gene TRBJ2-6; 8 nucleotides match TRBD1. Looked up from germline, CDR1 is SGDLS and CDR2 is YYNGEE. Trimming cost V 5 bases and J 10 bases; bases outside gene matches: 8. The CDR3 spans 14 residues. The CDR3 DNA is TGTGCCAGCAGACCGACAGGGGCGCCGAACGTCCTGACTTTC. Its protein product is CASRPTGAPNVLTF.

This clone was picked up many times. This sequence joins TRBV7-8 and TRBJ2-5; 7 bases map to TRBD1. The CDR3 runs 14 residues. The trim removed 1 base at V and 2 bases at J, leaving 1 base unmatched. Germline assignment: CDR1 SGHVS and CDR2 FQNEAQ. The CDR3 loop is CASSLGDRQETQYF. Here the CDR3 DNA reads TGTGCCAGCAGCTTAGGGGACAGACAAGAGACCCAGTACTTC.

This clone was seen a few times. This rearrangement joins TRBV4-2 to TRBJ2-3; 12 bases match TRBD2. Germline loops: CDR1 LGHNA, CDR2 YNFKEQ. With 5 bases clipped from V and 0 bases from J, the junction kept 6 bases outside the gene matches. The CDR3 runs to 17 residues. CDR3 protein: CASSTSGTSGSTDTQYF. The CDR3 nucleotides read TGTGCCAGCAGCACCTCCGGGACTAGCGGGAGCACAGATACGCAGTATTTT.

In regard to this clone: One end of the junction does not line up with germline, which may come from a read error. V is TRBV29-1 and J is TRBJ2-3, with 11 bases aligning to TRBD2. This CDR3 comprises 15 residues. Germline CDR1 reads SQVTM; CDR2 reads ANQGSEA. The CDR3 spells CSVEGTSGRTDTQYF. The CDR3 bases are TGCAGCGTCGAAGGGACTAGCGGTCGCACAGATACGCAGTATTTT.

The chain uses TRBV11-2 and TRBJ2-5; TRBD1 aligns across 9 bases. This CDR3 spans 14 amino acids. Per the germline V gene, CDR1 is SGHAT and CDR2 is FQNNGV. After removal of 5 bases from V and 3 bases from J, the junction contained 4 bases not matched to a gene. The CDR3 nucleotides are TGTGCCAGCAGCAAGGGGACAGGGAAAGAGACCCAGTACTTC. Translation: CASSKGTGKETQYF.